This passage covers 4 T cell receptor beta chains from one sample sequenced in a study of cytotoxic CD8 clonotypes in ibrutinib-treated CLL. The repertoire was sequenced with immunoSEQ multiplex PCR; TCRdb's copy has only in-frame clones and lacks some. The top ten clones hold 10% of a sample with tens of thousands of clones, under 80% of them seen once. The material sequenced was PBMCs, taken at disease progression, from a patient treated with ibrutinib. Receptor source: a human donor with chronic lymphocytic leukemia.

The J gene is TRBJ1-1, the V gene TRBV6-6, with D perhaps TRBD1 (5 bases). V gave up 5 bases and J gave up 8 bases, with 15 bases separating them. CDR3 length: 13 residues. Germline V gene lookup returns CDR1 MNHNY and CDR2 SVGAGI (reference sequence). CDR3 protein: CASSPPSGAEAFF. CDR3 DNA sequence: TGTGCCAGCAGTCCCCCCAGTGGGGCGGAAGCTTTCTTT.

The chain employs TRBV11-2 and TRBJ2-7, with 7 bases identical to TRBD1. The CDR3 has 15 residues. The junction had 9 bases not matched to a gene; V was cut back by 5 bases and J by 2 bases. Germline V gene lookup returns CDR1 SGHAT and CDR2 FQNNGV. CDR3 in amino acids: CASSQPGQTAYEQYF. The CDR3 bases are TGTGCCAGCAGCCAACCGGGACAGACTGCCTACGAGCAGTACTTC.

This clone is medium-sized. The J gene is TRBJ2-1, the V gene TRBV28; D is unclear. Germline V gene lookup returns CDR1 MDHEN and CDR2 SYDVKM. This CDR3 spans 14 amino acids. Trimming pared 5 bases from V and 6 bases from J, leaving 14 bases between. The CDR3 DNA is TGTGCCAGCAGTCCGAGGAGCTGGGTCAATGAGCAGTTCTTC. Protein product: CASSPRSWVNEQFF.

This chain links TRBV4-2 with TRBJ1-6, with D possibly being TRBD1 (5 bases). The germline V gene has CDR1 LGHNA and CDR2 YNFKEQ. V was trimmed by 0 bases and J by 5 bases, leaving 11 bases between them. The CDR3 spans 16 residues. The CDR3 nucleotides read TGTGCCAGCAGCCAAGAAGGCAGGGCTAATAATTCACCCCTCCACTTT. The encoded protein is CASSQEGRANNSPLHF.